This TCR beta chain originates from a study of T cells in Graves' hyperthyroidism and ophthalmopathy (dated by TCRdb to between 2017 and 2020). With respect to the entire study: To identify TCR V-J signatures that set the groups apart, the researchers used a discovery cohort of 95 to 100 patients, made up of under 45 with Graves' ophthalmopathy and about 55 with stable Graves' hyperthyroidism. Thyroid tissue and blood T-cell repertoires from over 5 Graves' hyperthyroidism patients were also compared in the study. TCR Vbeta CDR3 sequencing of approximately 140 peripheral blood samples (approximately 44 ophthalmopathy, approximately 80 hyperthyroidism and roughly 17 progressor patients) is reported in the paper. For training and testing, the 80 to 100 patients in the discovery cohort were randomly divided in a 7:3 ratio. Prospective prediction of ophthalmopathy was tested in an independent validation cohort consisting of 18 to 20 hyperthyroidism patients and 17 patients who later progressed to ophthalmopathy. After blood sampling, hyperthyroidism patients were treated with methimazole at a starting dose of 30 mg daily, and ophthalmopathy patients were treated with high-dose intravenous methylprednisolone. Results and caveats for the whole study, not just this receptor: Most expanded thyroid clonotypes (frequency above 0.001) were also found in blood, which suggests that blood repertoires may mirror thyroid immune responses. Sample size was not statistically predetermined, and investigators were not blinded to group allocation. In cross-validation, a model built on a 13 V-J signature told ophthalmopathy apart from stable hyperthyroidism with 87.88% sensitivity and roughly 82% specificity, and in testing the same model reached 80%/75%. In validation, the model predicted progression to ophthalmopathy with around 71% sensitivity and approximately 78% specificity, a median of about 6 months before onset.

The CDR3 goes from the cysteine to the phenylalanine over 14 residues. The kept DNA is CDR3 alone, 42 bases in frame from the first base. V is trimmed back by 9 bases and J by 6 bases, and the junction contains 9 bases that no gene match accounts for. CDR1 and CDR2 were assigned from the germline V gene as KGHDR and SFDVKD. In regard to this clonotype: Its target antigen remains unknown. Per-base quality was not reported, and no clone a single base away is much larger than it.

A patient counted as having stable Graves' hyperthyroidism if no progression to ophthalmopathy occurred over 18 months of follow-up. Hyperthyroidism patients were newly diagnosed, with disease duration under 2 months, and aged 18 to 65 years. Exclusion was applied to patients with uncontrolled infections, other autoimmune diseases, pregnancy or lactation. Diagnoses were based on clinical symptoms, serum thyroxine and TRAb, thyroid ultrasound and orbital computed tomography. Total RNA was extracted using Trizol reagent, and RNA quality was assessed on an Agilent 2100 Bioanalyzer. The TCR beta CDR3 regions were amplified from RNA transcripts. For the first round of RT-PCR on the TCR CDR3, the HTBI primer set was used together with the Qiagen OneStep RT-PCR kit. Libraries were constructed in a second round of multiplex PCR, after which size selection and purification were carried out. Paired-end sequencing of the libraries was performed with 100 bp reads on an Illumina HiSeq2000. The authors processed their data as follows. SOAPnuke was used to process the raw data, with reads discarded if the reads contained adapters or uncalled bases, had a mean Phred below 15, or lacked an exact constant-primer or identifier match. COPE v1.2.5 was used to merge high-quality paired reads, and clonotypes were defined as unique nucleotide sequences. MiTCR v1.1 was used to align clonotypes to the IMGT TRBV, TRBD and TRBJ reference segments. Only V-J combinations with frequency above 0.0001, covering about 99% of repertoires, were analysed. The TCS score was defined as the ratio of F50 (clonal expansion) to E x V (chaos), calculated using BLOSUM62-based TCRdist between CDR3 peptides within each V-J. Welch's t-statistics and random forest reduced roughly 540 V-J features to roughly 13, which were used in a naive Bayes classifier (R e1071). TCRdb reworked the public reads: Q25 trimming with fastp, MiXCR clone assembly, productive beta chains retained. Identical CDR3 proteins give one entry, which carries the most common genes and DNA. The V and J calls shown here were made by TCRdb, not taken from the authors' results. For this sample the table gives just over 550,000 distinct CDR3 sequences, of which under 60% were detected only once. Clones ranked in the top ten supply roughly 8.2% of the sample.

The TCR sequence derives from a woman in her late teens or twenties with Graves' hyperthyroidism. Donor details come from another sample of the same person, matched by shared clones. The sample consisted of peripheral blood or thyroid tissue (not recorded which). Recombination connected TRBV24-1 to TRBJ1-1, with 10 middle bases fitting TRBD1. The CDR3 sequence is CATPPRTGGPEAFF. Here is the DNA: TGTGCCACCCCTCCTAGGACAGGGGGGCCTGAAGCTTTCTTT.